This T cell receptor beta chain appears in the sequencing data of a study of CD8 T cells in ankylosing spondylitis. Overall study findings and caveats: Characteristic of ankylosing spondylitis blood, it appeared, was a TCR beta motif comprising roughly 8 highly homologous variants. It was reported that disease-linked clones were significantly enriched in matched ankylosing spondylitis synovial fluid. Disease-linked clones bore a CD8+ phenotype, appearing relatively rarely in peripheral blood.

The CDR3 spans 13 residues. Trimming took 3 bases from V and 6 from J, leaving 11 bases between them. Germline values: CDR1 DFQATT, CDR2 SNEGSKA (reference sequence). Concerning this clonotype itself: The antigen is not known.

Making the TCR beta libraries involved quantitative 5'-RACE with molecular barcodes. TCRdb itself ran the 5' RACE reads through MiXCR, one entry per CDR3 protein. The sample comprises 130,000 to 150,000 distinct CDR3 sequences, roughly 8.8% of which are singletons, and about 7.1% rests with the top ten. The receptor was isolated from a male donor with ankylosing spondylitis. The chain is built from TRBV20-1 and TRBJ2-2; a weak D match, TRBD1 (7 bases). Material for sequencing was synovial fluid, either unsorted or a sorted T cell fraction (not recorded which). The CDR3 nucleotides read TGCAGTGCTAGGCAGGGGGAGGCCGGGGAGCTGTTTTTT. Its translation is CSARQGEAGELFF.